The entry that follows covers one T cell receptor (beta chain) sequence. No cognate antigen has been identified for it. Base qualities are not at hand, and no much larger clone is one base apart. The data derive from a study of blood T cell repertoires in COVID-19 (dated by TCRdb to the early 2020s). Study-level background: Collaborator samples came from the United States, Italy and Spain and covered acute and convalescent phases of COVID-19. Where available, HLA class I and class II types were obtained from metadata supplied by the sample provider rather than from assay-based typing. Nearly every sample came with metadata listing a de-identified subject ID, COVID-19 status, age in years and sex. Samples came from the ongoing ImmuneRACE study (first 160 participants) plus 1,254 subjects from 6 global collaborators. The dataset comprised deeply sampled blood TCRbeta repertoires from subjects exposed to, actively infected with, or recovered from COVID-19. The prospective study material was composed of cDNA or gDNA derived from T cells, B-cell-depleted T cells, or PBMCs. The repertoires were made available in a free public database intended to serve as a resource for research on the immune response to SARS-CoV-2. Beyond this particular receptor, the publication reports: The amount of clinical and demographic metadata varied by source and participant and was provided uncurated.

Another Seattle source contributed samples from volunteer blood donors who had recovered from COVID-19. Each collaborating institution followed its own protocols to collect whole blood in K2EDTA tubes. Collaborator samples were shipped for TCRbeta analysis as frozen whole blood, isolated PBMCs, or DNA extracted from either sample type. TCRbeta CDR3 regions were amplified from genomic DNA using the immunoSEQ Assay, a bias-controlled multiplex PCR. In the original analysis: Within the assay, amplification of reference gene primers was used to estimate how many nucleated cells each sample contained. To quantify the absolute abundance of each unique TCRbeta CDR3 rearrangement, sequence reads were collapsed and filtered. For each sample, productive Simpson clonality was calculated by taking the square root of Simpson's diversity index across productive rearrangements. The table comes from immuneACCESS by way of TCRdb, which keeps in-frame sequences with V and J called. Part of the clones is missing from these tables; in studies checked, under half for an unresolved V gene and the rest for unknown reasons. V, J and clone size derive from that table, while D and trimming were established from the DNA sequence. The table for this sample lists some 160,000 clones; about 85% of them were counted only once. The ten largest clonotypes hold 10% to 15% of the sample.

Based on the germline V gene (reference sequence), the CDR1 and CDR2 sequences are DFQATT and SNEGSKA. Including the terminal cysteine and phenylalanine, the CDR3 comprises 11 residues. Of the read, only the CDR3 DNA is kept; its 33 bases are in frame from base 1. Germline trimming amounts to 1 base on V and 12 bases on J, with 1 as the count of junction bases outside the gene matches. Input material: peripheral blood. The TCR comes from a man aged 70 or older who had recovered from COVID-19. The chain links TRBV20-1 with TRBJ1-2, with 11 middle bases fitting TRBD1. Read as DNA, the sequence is TGCAGTGCTAGAGGGGGACAGGGGGACACCTTC. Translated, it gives CSARGGQGDTF.